One and the same sample provided the 10 T cell receptor beta chains below, sequenced in a study of blood T cells in healthy people across ages. Primers used in a second PCR of roughly 7 to 12 cycles were a sample-barcoded 5' primer and a J-beta primer mix. TCRdb fed the 5' RACE reads into MiXCR, producing one record per CDR3 protein. Of about 730,000 distinct CDR3 sequences in the sample, roughly 47% are singletons; the top ten hold 20%. The material sequenced was blood. These receptors were taken from a woman between 55 and 75 years old in good health.

The rearrangement links TRBV4-2 to TRBJ2-7; D may be TRBD2 (6 bases). The CDR3 is 15 residues long. Trimming pared 2 bases from V and 0 bases from J, leaving 11 bases between. CDR1 and CDR2 from the germline V gene are LGHNA and YNFKEQ. CDR3 residues: CASSQWQGGSYEQYF. The CDR3 DNA follows: TGTGCCAGCAGCCAATGGCAGGGAGGCTCCTACGAGCAGTACTTC.

This rearrangement joins TRBV5-1 to TRBJ2-4, with 8 bases that match TRBD1. CDR1 SGHRS and CDR2 YFSETQ come from the germline V gene. The CDR3 extends over 15 amino acids. V was clipped by 2 bases and J by 13 bases; unmatched bases: 14. The CDR3 DNA follows: TGCGCCAGCAGCTTCTGGACAGGGAACCCCAATGAGCAGTACTTC. It encodes CASSFWTGNPNEQYF.

This clonotype came up a few times. The rearrangement links TRBV12-3 or TRBV12-4 to TRBJ2-7; 8 bases agree with TRBD2. Trimming removed 10 bases from V and 0 bases from J; junction bases left unmatched: 5. The CDR3 is made up of 13 amino acids. CDR3 coding DNA: TGTGCCACCAAGCGGGGGTCCTCCTACGAGCAGTACTTC. Translation gives CATKRGSSYEQYF.

In this sample, this clonotype turned up a few times. The rearrangement joins TRBV2 to TRBJ1-5; D perhaps matches TRBD1 (6 bases). This CDR3 spans 12 amino acids. CDR1 SNHLY and CDR2 FYNNEI come from the germline V gene. The V end lost 8 bases, the J end lost 5 bases, and 10 bases lay between the germline ends. The CDR3 DNA follows: TGTGCCAGCGCAGGGGAGGATCAGCCCCAGCATTTT. Amino acids: CASAGEDQPQHF.

This clonotype was counted only a few times. The genes are TRBV7-3 and TRBJ2-7; possibly TRBD2 for D (5 bases). V was shortened by 4 bases and J by 6 bases, with 13 bases between the two germline ends. This CDR3 region has 13 residues. Germline lookup yields CDR1 SGHTA and CDR2 FQGTGA. The CDR3 reads CASSSNPGVEQYF. CDR3 DNA sequence: TGTGCCAGCAGCTCCAATCCCGGGGTCGAGCAGTACTTC.

Details on this clonotype: One end of the junction fails to match germline, which may point to a read error. The chain recombines TRBV9 with TRBJ2-1, with TRBD2 matching over 11 bases. Germline lookup yields CDR1 SGDLS and CDR2 YYNGEE. The CDR3 is made up of 16 amino acids. CDR3 sequence reads: CASSVGGLAVYNKQFF. The CDR3 DNA reads TGTGCCAGCAGCGTAGGGGGACTAGCGGTATACAATAAGCAGTTCTTC.

This clonotype was detected only once. The rearrangement uses TRBV7-2 and TRBJ2-1; TRBD2 might be the D (5 bases). Germline CDR1 is SGHTA and CDR2 is FQGNSA. This CDR3 has 12 residues. Trimming took 5 bases from V and 9 from J, leaving 11 bases between them. The CDR3 region has the DNA TGTGCCAGCAGCCGGGATCGTTTTGAGCAGTTCTTC. It encodes CASSRDRFEQFF.

The chain couples TRBV20-1 to TRBJ1-2; D is unclear. Trimming took 2 bases from V and 0 from J, leaving 7 bases between them. The germline gives CDR1 DFQATT, CDR2 SNEGSKA (reference sequence). The CDR3 is 13 amino acids. The CDR3 here is CSARIAANYGYTF. The DNA of the CDR3 is TGCAGTGCTAGAATTGCAGCTAACTATGGCTACACCTTC.

The CDR3 protein is CSASTSGGETQFF. The CDR3 DNA follows: TGCAGTGCTAGTACTAGCGGGGGAGAGACCCAGTTCTTC. The V gene is TRBV20-1, the J gene TRBJ2-1, with 11 bases matching TRBD2. Germline CDR1 and CDR2: DFQATT and SNEGSKA (reference sequence). After removal of 3 bases from V and 13 bases from J, the junction contained 8 bases not matched to a gene. This CDR3 contains 13 residues.

This rearrangement joins TRBV5-1 to TRBJ2-1; 7 nucleotides agree with TRBD2. The CDR3 sequence is 15 residues long. J lost 8 bases, V lost 3 bases, and 11 bases had no gene match. Germline V lookup: CDR1 SGHRS, CDR2 YFSETQ. Here the CDR3 reads CASSSDAGVPDEQFF. In nucleotides, the CDR3 is TGCGCCAGCAGCTCGGACGCGGGAGTTCCGGATGAGCAGTTCTTC.